The T cell receptor beta chain under discussion was sequenced for a study of regulatory T cells in long-lasting Graves disease. Study in general: New Graves' disease cases had less than 3 months of antithyroid drugs. Study outcomes and limitations: There was favoring of TRBV28, TRBJ1-2 and TRBJ2-5 in persistent disease.

CDR1 and CDR2 from the germline V gene are SGHRS and YFSETQ. The CDR3 covers 17 residues. Trimming shortened V by 3 bases and J by 2 bases, and 18 bases separated the two germline ends. Library construction for TCR beta used iRepertoire HTBI primers and Arm-PCR of CDR3 regions. Via MiXCR, TCRdb re-called the multiplex PCR reads, giving one row per CDR3 protein. The sample includes hundreds of thousands of distinct CDR3 sequences, about 15% of them seen just once. The table lists this clonotype with many counts. Antigen: not known. Time point of the sample: newly diagnosed GD, antithyroid drugs for less than 3 months. Extracted PBMC RNA gave rise to the TCR library. The sample also formed part of further work on T cells in Graves' hyperthyroidism and ophthalmopathy. That source notes: Diagnostic assessment was based on clinical symptoms, serum thyroxine and TRAb, thyroid ultrasound and orbital computed tomography. Blood also carried most thyroid clonotypes expanded above 0.001.

The sequencing used peripheral blood mononuclear cells (PBMCs), collected at new diagnosis, from a patient treated with antithyroid drugs. This sequence originates from a woman aged 35 to 59 with Graves disease. J is TRBJ2-1 and V is TRBV5-1; D remains ambiguous. This chain's CDR3 is CASSSSLRQVTYNEQFF. Written as DNA, the CDR3 is TGCGCCAGCAGCTCAAGCCTAAGGCAGGTAACCTACAATGAGCAGTTCTTC.